This T cell receptor (beta chain) derives from a study of T cell repertoires in cytomegalovirus infection. TCRdb passed the reads through MiXCR, listing each CDR3 protein once. The data hold about 230,000 distinct CDR3 sequences, with about 23% observed a single time. This clonotype was seen repeatedly, ten times or more. Sequencing used CD8+ T cells from PBMCs. The sequence was obtained from a human donor in good health (CMV status not recorded). Some clones in this sample may be carry-over from other donors' samples.

The CDR3 bases are TGTGCCAGCAGCCCGGGGACAGGGGGCCTTGAAGCTTTCTTT. It is translated as CASSPGTGGLEAFF. This chain connects TRBV7-6 to TRBJ1-1; 12 bases align to TRBD1. Per the germline V gene, CDR1 is SGHVS and CDR2 is FNYEAQ. Unmatched junction bases numbered 5, after V lost 5 bases and J lost 7 bases. CDR3 length equals 14 residues.